What follows are 2 T cell receptor beta chains derived from one specimen sequenced in a study of T cells in Graves' hyperthyroidism and ophthalmopathy (dated by TCRdb to the late 2010s). Receptor amplification or capture employed multiplex PCR. The instrument given in TCRdb is Illumina HiSeq 2000. The TCR beta CDR3 regions were amplified from RNA transcripts. For the first round of RT-PCR on the TCR CDR3, the HTBI primer set was used together with the Qiagen OneStep RT-PCR kit. The public reads were run again by TCRdb, first through fastp at Q25 and then through MiXCR, and only productive beta chains were kept. Each record represents a unique CDR3 protein, reported with the most common genes and DNA among its rows. The sample table holds more than 500,000 distinct CDR3 sequences, of which over 45% were seen once. Of the sample, around two fifths is held by the ten largest clones. Sequenced: peripheral blood or thyroid tissue (not recorded which). The source is an adult woman with Graves' disease, either hyperthyroidism or ophthalmopathy (not recorded which).

This clonotype came up many times. The CDR3 reads CASSLEAVGVAGEAFF. The DNA of the CDR3 is TGTGCCAGCAGCTTAGAGGCTGTCGGGGTAGCAGGAGAAGCTTTCTTT. The rearrangement joins TRBV7-2 to TRBJ1-1; D uncertain. The CDR3 length is 16 residues. CDR1 is SGHTA and CDR2 is FQGNSA in the germline V gene. Trimming took off 1 base at V and 8 bases at J, with 20 bases between the two ends.

This rearrangement joins TRBV7-3 to TRBJ2-7, with 7 bases that match TRBD1. From germline, CDR1 is SGHTA and CDR2 FQGTGA. CDR3 length: 10 amino acids. The DNA for the CDR3 is TGTGCCAGCAGCTTTACGGGACAGCTTGTC. Amino acids: CASSFTGQLV.